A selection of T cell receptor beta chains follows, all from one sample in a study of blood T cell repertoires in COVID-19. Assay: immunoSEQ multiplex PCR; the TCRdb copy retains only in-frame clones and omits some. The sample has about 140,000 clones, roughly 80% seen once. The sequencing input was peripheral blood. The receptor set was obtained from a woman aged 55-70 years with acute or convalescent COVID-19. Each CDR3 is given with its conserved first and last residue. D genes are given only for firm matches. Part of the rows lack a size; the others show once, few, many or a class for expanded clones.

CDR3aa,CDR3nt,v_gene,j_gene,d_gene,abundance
CASSLTGGGTGTGELFF,TGTGCCAGCAGCCTAACGGGAGGGGGAACCGGGACCGGGGAGCTGTTTTTT,TRBV7-3,TRBJ2-2,TRBD2,NA
CASSPDRNGQYF,TGTGCCAGCAGCCCGGACAGAAACGGCCAGTACTTC,TRBV6-2/TRBV6-3,TRBJ2-7,NA,NA
CASSPSGTSGEQYF,TGTGCCAGCAGCCCCTCCGGGACTAGCGGCGAGCAGTACTTC,TRBV11-2,TRBJ2-7,TRBD2,NA
CASSQDTGVSGANVLTF,TGTGCCAGCAGCCAAGATACGGGGGTCTCTGGGGCCAACGTCCTGACTTTC,TRBV3-1/TRBV3-2,TRBJ2-6,NA,NA
CSVKAGEETQYF,TGCAGCGTGAAAGCGGGAGAAGAGACCCAGTACTTC,TRBV29-1,TRBJ2-5,TRBD2,NA
CASSLAVNQPQHF,TGTGCCAGCAGCTTGGCAGTGAATCAGCCCCAGCATTTT,TRBV16,TRBJ1-5,NA,once
CSVTFIRTDLQETQYF,TGCAGCGTAACTTTCATTAGGACAGATTTACAAGAGACCCAGTACTTC,TRBV29-1,TRBJ2-5,NA,once
CASSIVAGQYYGYTF,TGTGCCAGTAGTATAGTCGCGGGGCAGTACTATGGCTACACCTTC,TRBV19,TRBJ1-2,NA,NA
CASSPEPHASGDSPLHF,TGCGCCAGCAGCCCTGAACCACACGCGTCCGGGGATTCACCCCTCCACTTT,TRBV5-1,TRBJ1-6,NA,NA
CAIRAPGQGAKAFF,TGTGCCATCAGGGCCCCGGGACAGGGGGCCAAGGCTTTCTTT,TRBV10-3,TRBJ1-1,TRBD1,once
CASSPPGIRLAQYF,TGTGCCAGCAGCCCCCCGGGGATCCGCCTAGCGCAGTACTTC,TRBV7-2,TRBJ2-4,NA,NA
CASTVGSGVYNEQFF,TGTGCCAGTACCGTTGGGAGCGGGGTTTACAATGAGCAGTTCTTC,TRBV19,TRBJ2-1,TRBD2,NA
CASSLGQGIYGYTF,TGTGCCAGCAGCTTAGGGCAGGGGATCTATGGCTACACCTTC,TRBV11-3,TRBJ1-2,NA,NA
CAISESGAGNTIYF,TGTGCCATCAGTGAGTCAGGGGCCGGAAACACCATATATTTT,TRBV10-3,TRBJ1-3,NA,NA
CASSVWAEQYF,TGTGCCAGCAGCGTCTGGGCCGAGCAGTACTTC,TRBV7-8,TRBJ2-7,NA,NA
CASRPAYYNSPLHF,TGTGCCAGCAGACCCGCCTACTATAATTCACCCCTCCACTTT,TRBV6-5,TRBJ1-6,NA,few
CASRQNRDRDQPQHF,TGTGCCAGCAGGCAAAACAGGGATCGTGATCAGCCCCAGCATTTT,TRBV6-5,TRBJ1-5,NA,NA
CASSSGLTSRREQFF,TGTGCCAGCAGTTCAGGGCTAACGTCTCGCCGGGAGCAGTTCTTC,TRBV28,TRBJ2-1,NA,NA
CASTRDGNQPQHF,TGTGCCAGCACCCGAGATGGCAATCAGCCCCAGCATTTT,TRBV7-9,TRBJ1-5,NA,NA
CASSARTSGRIGTDTQYF,TGTGCCAGCAGCGCAAGGACTAGCGGGAGGATTGGCACAGATACGCAGTATTTT,TRBV7-3,TRBJ2-3,TRBD2,NA
CASSSGQGSNQPQHF,TGTGCCAGCAGTTCAGGACAGGGTTCCAATCAGCCCCAGCATTTT,TRBV28,TRBJ1-5,TRBD1,NA
CASSPMAGRVRAFF,TGTGCCAGCAGCCCGATGGCGGGTAGGGTGAGAGCTTTCTTT,TRBV14,TRBJ1-1,NA,NA
CASSPAGNHQPQHF,TGTGCCAGCAGCCCTGCGGGGAACCATCAGCCCCAGCATTTT,TRBV28,TRBJ1-5,NA,NA
CASSPSLGDSEQYF,TGTGCCAGCAGCCCTTCGTTAGGGGATAGCGAGCAGTACTTC,TRBV28,TRBJ2-7,NA,NA
CASRNLDKNTEAFF,TGTGCCAGCAGGAATTTGGACAAGAACACTGAAGCTTTCTTT,TRBV6-5,TRBJ1-1,NA,NA
CASSPRQDSEAFF,TGTGCCAGCAGTCCCCGACAGGACAGTGAAGCTTTCTTT,TRBV12-3/TRBV12-4,TRBJ1-1,NA,NA
CASSLSISDSLLGYGYTF,TGTGCCAGCAGTTTATCCATCTCGGACAGCCTCTTGGGCTATGGCTACACCTTC,TRBV27,TRBJ1-2,NA,once
CASSLVQVTEAFF,TGTGCCAGCAGCTTAGTCCAGGTGACTGAAGCTTTCTTT,TRBV7-2,TRBJ1-1,NA,many
CASSPRGGASGPGSYNEQFF,TGTGCCAGCAGCCCCAGAGGGGGGGCTAGCGGGCCAGGATCCTACAATGAGCAGTTCTTC,TRBV9,TRBJ2-1,TRBD2,NA
CATSDPGQGDHEQYF,TGTGCCACCAGTGATCCCGGACAGGGGGACCACGAGCAGTACTTC,TRBV24-1,TRBJ2-7,TRBD1,NA
CASSQVDRGGRENYGYTF,TGTGCCAGCAGCCAGGTAGACCGAGGAGGACGTGAGAACTATGGCTACACCTTC,TRBV13,TRBJ1-2,NA,NA
CASSPSGGFNQPQHF,TGCGCCAGCAGCCCGAGCGGGGGATTTAATCAGCCCCAGCATTTT,TRBV5-1,TRBJ1-5,NA,NA